These T cell receptor beta chains were read from a single sample in a study of CXCR3-negative and CXCR3-positive naive CD8 T cells. TCRdb re-analyzed the 5' RACE reads; it lists each CDR3 protein once, without DNA. The sample includes under 90,000 distinct CDR3 sequences. Sequences were obtained from naive CXCR3+ CD8+ T cells from blood. These receptors were collected from a human donor in good health. Some clones in this sample may be carry-over from other donors' samples. Each CDR3 is given with its conserved first and last residue.

len	v_gene	j_gene	CDR3aa
14	TRBV10-3	TRBJ2-7	CAISAGQGTYEQYF
16	TRBV7-6	TRBJ2-3	CASSLSPGQGADTQYF
15	TRBV7-2	TRBJ2-7	CASSLARTEIYEQYF
19	TRBV5-1	TRBJ2-3	CASSLADDVLAGVPDTQYF
16	TRBV27	TRBJ2-3	CASSLSLERAYHTQYF
14	TRBV4-3	TRBJ1-2	CASSQGRGGYGYTF
15	TRBV2	TRBJ1-1	CASSDWLIPGTEAFF
17	TRBV5-5	TRBJ2-5	CASSLFSGGAFAETQYF
11	TRBV7-2	TRBJ2-7	CASGLGGEQYF
16	TRBV4-1	TRBJ2-3	CASSQRLAGSTDTQYF
13	TRBV20-1	TRBJ2-2	CSASEGGTGELFF
14	TRBV13	TRBJ2-7	CASSGRTVGYEQYF
16	TRBV28	TRBJ2-7	CASSPPHREGTYEQYF
16	TRBV27	TRBJ2-7	CASSPGPLTGSYEQYF
14	TRBV15	TRBJ2-5	CATSKVGGSETQYF
15	TRBV20-1	TRBJ2-7	CSARDQDRSSYEQYF
13	TRBV6-5	TRBJ1-1	CASKQGWNTEAFF
15	TRBV7-3	TRBJ2-2	CASSLLDGMAGELFF
14	TRBV6-5	TRBJ2-7	CASSWAPDSYEQYF
14	TRBV12-3/TRBV12-4	TRBJ1-2	CASSSLDRHYGYTF
12	TRBV24-1	TRBJ2-2	CATKTATGELFF
15	TRBV4-1	TRBJ1-2	CASSQEGTDDGGYTF
15	TRBV6-1	TRBJ1-1	CASSEAWEVNTEAFF
15	TRBV6-5	TRBJ2-2	CASGYSWTVTGELFF
15	TRBV4-1	TRBJ2-5	CASSQDSDEGETQYF
16	TRBV5-1	TRBJ2-5	CASSAGTSGFQETQYF
16	TRBV20-1	TRBJ2-1	CSASPNIAGGHNEQFF
13	TRBV27	TRBJ1-5	CASSPQGHQPQHF
14	TRBV4-2	TRBJ2-1	CASSLARGGHEQFF
15	TRBV13	TRBJ2-2	CASSLAGTHTGELFF
13	TRBV20-1	TRBJ1-6	CSARDGEISPLHF
17	TRBV4-1	TRBJ1-5	CASSQERDTYSNQPQHF
15	TRBV20-1	TRBJ2-1	CSARDVSNPNNEQFF
16	TRBV4-3	TRBJ1-1	CASSQDPGTGGTEAFF
15	TRBV5-1	TRBJ2-7	CASSLGNEDYYEQYF
11	TRBV7-2	TRBJ2-1	CASSLGAEQFF
14	TRBV20-1	TRBJ2-7	CSALGQGIRYEQYF
18	TRBV6-6	TRBJ2-1	CASSYLYRRDPSYNEQFF
16	TRBV20-1	TRBJ2-3	CSARDEGTLSTDTQYF
18	TRBV28	TRBJ2-3	CASSFKPGVRDSTDTQYF
16	TRBV28	TRBJ2-3	CASSPRPAVSTDTQYF
13	TRBV5-1	TRBJ2-1	CASSLGLANEQFF
14	TRBV15	TRBJ2-2	CATRGGGNTGELFF
12	TRBV12-3/TRBV12-4	TRBJ2-7	CASSWSSYEQYF
15	TRBV29-1	TRBJ1-5	CSVAVGSGPNQPQHF
15	TRBV9	TRBJ1-1	CASSPPLREGAGAFF
16	TRBV7-2	TRBJ2-5	CASIQGTGGWEETQYF
14	TRBV5-1	TRBJ2-5	CASSQGTGVETQYF
13	TRBV7-7	TRBJ2-3	CASSLEPSDTQYF
16	TRBV28	TRBJ2-3	CASRVLRAGDTDTQYF
14	TRBV6-2/TRBV6-3	TRBJ1-2	CASSYPGAIYGYTF
13	TRBV29-1	TRBJ1-1	CSVPWDSGAWAFF
12	TRBV27	TRBJ1-2	CASRVGTGRYTF
15	TRBV20-1	TRBJ2-7	CSARDGGHDSYEQYF
16	TRBV19	TRBJ2-2	CATEVRQLSATGELFF
15	TRBV6-4	TRBJ2-1	CASSEVDRDYNEQFF
15	TRBV11-2	TRBJ2-3	CASSFGGASTDTQYF
12	TRBV7-9	TRBJ1-3	CASRKIADTIYF
13	TRBV7-2	TRBJ2-7	CASSSRDRGEQYF